This entry is about one TCR beta chain. Germline V gene data show CDR1 as SGHDN and CDR2 as FVKESK. The CDR3 has 15 residues. Trimming left V 4 bases short and J 7 bases short, with 14 bases between. Treatment described: about 20 received Ad26.COV2.S at low or high dose, single or two shots; five or six received placebo; per-sample allocation not given. After the first vaccine or placebo injection, samples were drawn on day 63. SARS-CoV-2 spike from the Wuhan strain was encoded by the vaccine, an Ad26 vector. The sample is drawn from a study of Ad26.COV2.S vaccination and SARS-CoV-2 variants. The overall study: Intramuscular Ad26.COV2.S doses were given once or twice, 56 days apart.

Sequenced by immunoSEQ multiplex PCR; TCRdb stores in-frame clones only, minus some. The data contain roughly 300,000 clones, 75% to 90% of them singletons. This specimen was peripheral blood, taken in a trial of Ad26.COV2.S vaccine versus placebo. The source of this sequence is a person aged 18-60 years who received the Ad26.COV2.S COVID-19 vaccine or a placebo. J is TRBJ1-6 and V is TRBV14; D remains ambiguous. The CDR3 nucleotides are TGTGCCAGCAGCCGTGCTATCGGCTCGAATTCACCCCTCCACTTT. This codes for CASSRAIGSNSPLHF.